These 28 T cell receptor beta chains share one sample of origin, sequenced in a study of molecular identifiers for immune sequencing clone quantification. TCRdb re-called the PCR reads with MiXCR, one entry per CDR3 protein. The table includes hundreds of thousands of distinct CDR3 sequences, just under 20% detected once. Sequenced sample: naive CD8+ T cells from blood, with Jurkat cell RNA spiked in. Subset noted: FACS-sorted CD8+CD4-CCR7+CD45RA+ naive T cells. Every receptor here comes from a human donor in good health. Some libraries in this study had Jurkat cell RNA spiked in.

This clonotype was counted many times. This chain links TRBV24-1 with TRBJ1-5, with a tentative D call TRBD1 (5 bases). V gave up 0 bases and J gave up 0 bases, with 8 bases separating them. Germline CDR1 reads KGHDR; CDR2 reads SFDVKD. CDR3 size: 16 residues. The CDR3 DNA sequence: TGTGCCACCAGTGATTTGTCGGGGGATAGCAATCAGCCCCAGCATTTT. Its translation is CATSDLSGDSNQPQHF.

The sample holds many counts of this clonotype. The CDR3 region is CASSQGARTDTQYF. In DNA form, the CDR3 reads TGCGCCAGCAGCCAAGGGGCCCGGACAGATACGCAGTATTTT. This chain joins TRBV4-3 and TRBJ2-3; unclear D gene. This CDR3 has 14 residues. Trimming removed 1 base at V and 3 bases at J, with 8 bases between. Germline loops: CDR1 LGHNA, CDR2 YSLEER.

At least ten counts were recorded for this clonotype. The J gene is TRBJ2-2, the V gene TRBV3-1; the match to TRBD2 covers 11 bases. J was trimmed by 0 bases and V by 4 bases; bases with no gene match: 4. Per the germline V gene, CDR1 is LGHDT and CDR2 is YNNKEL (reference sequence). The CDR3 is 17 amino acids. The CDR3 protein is CASSPGLAAPNTGELFF. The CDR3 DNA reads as TGTGCCAGCAGCCCGGGACTAGCGGCCCCGAACACCGGGGAGCTGTTTTTT.

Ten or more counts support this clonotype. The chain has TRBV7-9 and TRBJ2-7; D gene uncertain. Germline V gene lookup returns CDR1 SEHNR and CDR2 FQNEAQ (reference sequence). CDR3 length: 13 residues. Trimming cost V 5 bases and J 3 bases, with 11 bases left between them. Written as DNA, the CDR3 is TGTGCCAGCAGCCTCAGTGAGAACTACGAGCAGTACTTC. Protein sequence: CASSLSENYEQYF.

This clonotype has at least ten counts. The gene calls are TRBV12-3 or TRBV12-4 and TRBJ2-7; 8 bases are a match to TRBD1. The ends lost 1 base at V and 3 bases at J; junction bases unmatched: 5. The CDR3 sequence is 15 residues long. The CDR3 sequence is CASSLEGTGYYEQYF. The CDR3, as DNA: TGTGCCAGCAGTTTAGAGGGGACAGGATACTACGAGCAGTACTTC.

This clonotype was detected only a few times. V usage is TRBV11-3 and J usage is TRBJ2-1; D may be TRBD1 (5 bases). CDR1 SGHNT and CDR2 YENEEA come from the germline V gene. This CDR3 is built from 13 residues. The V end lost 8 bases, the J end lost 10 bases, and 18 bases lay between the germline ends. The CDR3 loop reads CASSLGARWEQFF. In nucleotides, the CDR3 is TGTGCCAGCTCCCTAGGGGCGCGGTGGGAGCAGTTCTTC.

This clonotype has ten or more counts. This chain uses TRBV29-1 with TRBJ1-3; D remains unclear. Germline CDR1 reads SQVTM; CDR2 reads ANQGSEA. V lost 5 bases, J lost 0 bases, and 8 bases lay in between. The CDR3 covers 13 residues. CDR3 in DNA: TGCAGCGTTTACGGACCCTCTGGAAACACCATATATTTT. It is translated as CSVYGPSGNTIYF.

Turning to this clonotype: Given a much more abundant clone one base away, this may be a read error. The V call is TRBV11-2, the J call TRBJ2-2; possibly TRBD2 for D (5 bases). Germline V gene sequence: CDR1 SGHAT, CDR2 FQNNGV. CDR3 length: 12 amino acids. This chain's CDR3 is CAVRLNTGEPFF. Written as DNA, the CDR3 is TGTGCCGTTCGACTGAACACCGGGGAGCCGTTTTTT.

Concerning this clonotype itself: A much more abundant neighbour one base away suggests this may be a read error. The CDR3 coding sequence is TGTGCCAGCAGTGTTACAACTAGCGGCCAAGAGACCCAGTACTTC. Translating it yields CASSVTTSGQETQYF. This rearrangement joins TRBV6-5 to TRBJ2-5; TRBD2 agrees at 8 bases. This CDR3 spans 15 amino acids. Germline lookup yields CDR1 MNHEY and CDR2 SVGAGI. V lost 5 bases, J lost 1 base, and 6 bases stayed unmatched.

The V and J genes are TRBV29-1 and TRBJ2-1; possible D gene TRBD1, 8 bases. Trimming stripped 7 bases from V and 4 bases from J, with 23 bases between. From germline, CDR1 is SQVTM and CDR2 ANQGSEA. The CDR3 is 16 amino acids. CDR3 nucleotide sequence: TGCAGCGCCCCCATGGGAGGGGACAGGTATTACAATGAGCAGTTCTTC. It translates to CSAPMGGDRYYNEQFF.

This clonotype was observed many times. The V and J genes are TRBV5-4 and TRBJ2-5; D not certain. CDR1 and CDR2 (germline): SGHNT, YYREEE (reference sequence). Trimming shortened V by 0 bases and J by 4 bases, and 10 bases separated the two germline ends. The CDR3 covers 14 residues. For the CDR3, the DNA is TGTGCCAGCAGCTTGGTTGGGTGGGCAGAGACCCAGTACTTC. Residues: CASSLVGWAETQYF.

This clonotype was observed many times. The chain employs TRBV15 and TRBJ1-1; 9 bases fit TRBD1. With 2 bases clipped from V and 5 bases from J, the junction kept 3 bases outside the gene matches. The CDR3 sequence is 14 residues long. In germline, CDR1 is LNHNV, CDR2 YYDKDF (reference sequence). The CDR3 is CATSRRDRATEAFF. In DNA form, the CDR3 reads TGTGCCACCAGCAGAAGGGACAGGGCGACTGAAGCTTTCTTT.

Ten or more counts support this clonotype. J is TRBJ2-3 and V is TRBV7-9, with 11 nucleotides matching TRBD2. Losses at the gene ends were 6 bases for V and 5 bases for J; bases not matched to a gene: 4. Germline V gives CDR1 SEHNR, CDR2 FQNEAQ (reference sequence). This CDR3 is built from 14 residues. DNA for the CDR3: TGTGCCAGCAGTCCTAGCGGGGGGCAAGATACGCAGTATTTT. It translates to CASSPSGGQDTQYF.

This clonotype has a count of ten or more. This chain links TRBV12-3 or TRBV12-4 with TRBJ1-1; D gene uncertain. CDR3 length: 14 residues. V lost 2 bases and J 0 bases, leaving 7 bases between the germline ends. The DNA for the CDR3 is TGTGCCAGCAGTTTAAACAGCCTGAACACTGAAGCTTTCTTT. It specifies CASSLNSLNTEAFF.

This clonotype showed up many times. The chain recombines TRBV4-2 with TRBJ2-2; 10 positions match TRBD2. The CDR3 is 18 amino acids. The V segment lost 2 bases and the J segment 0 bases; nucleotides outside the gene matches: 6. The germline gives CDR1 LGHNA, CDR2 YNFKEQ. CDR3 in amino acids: CASSQTASGGPNTGELFF. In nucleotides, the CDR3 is TGTGCCAGCAGCCAAACGGCTAGCGGGGGCCCGAACACCGGGGAGCTGTTTTTT.

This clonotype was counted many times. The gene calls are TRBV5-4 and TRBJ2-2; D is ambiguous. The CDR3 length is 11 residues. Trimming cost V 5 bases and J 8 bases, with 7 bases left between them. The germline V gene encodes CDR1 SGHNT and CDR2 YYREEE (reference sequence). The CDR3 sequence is CASSRGGELFF. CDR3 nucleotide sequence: TGTGCCAGCAGTCGTGGGGGGGAGCTGTTTTTT.

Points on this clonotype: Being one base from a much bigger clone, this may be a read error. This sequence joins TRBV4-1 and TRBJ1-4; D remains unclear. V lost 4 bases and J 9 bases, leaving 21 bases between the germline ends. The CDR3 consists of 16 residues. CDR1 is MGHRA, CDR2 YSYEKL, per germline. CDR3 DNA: TGCGCCAGCAGCCTCCTAGGACCTCTGGATCATAAAAAACTGTTTTTT. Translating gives CASSLLGPLDHKKLFF.

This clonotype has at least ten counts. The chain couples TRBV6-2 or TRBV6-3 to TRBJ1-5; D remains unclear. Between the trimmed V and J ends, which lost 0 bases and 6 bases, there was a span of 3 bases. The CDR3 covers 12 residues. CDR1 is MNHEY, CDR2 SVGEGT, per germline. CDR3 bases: TGTGCCAGCAGTTACTCGACTCAGCCCCAGCATTTT. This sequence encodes CASSYSTQPQHF.

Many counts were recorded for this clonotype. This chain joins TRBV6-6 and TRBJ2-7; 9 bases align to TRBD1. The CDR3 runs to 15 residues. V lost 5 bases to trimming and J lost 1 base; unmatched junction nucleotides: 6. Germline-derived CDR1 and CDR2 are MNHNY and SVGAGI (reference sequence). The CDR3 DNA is TGTGCCAGCAGTCACCCCGGGACAGGGTCCTACGAGCAGTACTTC. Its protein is CASSHPGTGSYEQYF.

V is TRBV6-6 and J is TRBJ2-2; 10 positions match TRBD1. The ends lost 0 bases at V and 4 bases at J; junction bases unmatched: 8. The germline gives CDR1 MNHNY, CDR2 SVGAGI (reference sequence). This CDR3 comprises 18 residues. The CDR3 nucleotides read TGTGCCAGCAGTTACTCGGCCGGGACAGGGGTCGGCACCGGGGAGCTGTTTTTT. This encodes CASSYSAGTGVGTGELFF.

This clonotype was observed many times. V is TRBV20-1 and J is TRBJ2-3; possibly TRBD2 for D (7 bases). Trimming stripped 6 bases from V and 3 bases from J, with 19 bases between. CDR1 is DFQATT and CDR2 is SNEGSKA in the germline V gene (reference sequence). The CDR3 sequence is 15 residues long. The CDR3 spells CSAGASGAWTDTQYF. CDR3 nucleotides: TGCAGTGCGGGGGCAAGCGGGGCGTGGACAGATACGCAGTATTTT.

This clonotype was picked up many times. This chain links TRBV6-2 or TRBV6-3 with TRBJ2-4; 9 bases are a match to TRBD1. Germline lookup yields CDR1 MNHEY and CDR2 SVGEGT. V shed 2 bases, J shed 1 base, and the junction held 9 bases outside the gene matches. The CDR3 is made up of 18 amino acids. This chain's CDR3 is CASSYGDRAELAKNIQYF. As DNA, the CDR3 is TGTGCCAGCAGTTACGGGGACAGGGCAGAATTGGCCAAAAACATTCAGTACTTC.

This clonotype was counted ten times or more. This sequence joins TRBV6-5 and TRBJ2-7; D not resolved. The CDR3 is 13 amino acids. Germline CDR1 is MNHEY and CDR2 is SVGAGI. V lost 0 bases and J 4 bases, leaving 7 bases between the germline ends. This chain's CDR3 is CASSYSREYEQYF. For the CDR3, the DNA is TGTGCCAGCAGTTACTCTAGAGAATACGAGCAGTACTTC.

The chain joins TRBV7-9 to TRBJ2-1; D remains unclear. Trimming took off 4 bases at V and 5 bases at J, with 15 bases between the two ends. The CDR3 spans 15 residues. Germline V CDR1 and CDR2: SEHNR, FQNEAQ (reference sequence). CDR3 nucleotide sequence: TGTGCCAGCAGCTCTCGTTACGGCAGGAACAATGAGCAGTTCTTC. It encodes CASSSRYGRNNEQFF.

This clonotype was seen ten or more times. The CDR3 sequence is CASSHLGRAPDTQYF. CDR3 bases: TGTGCCAGCAGCCATCTCGGGAGGGCTCCAGATACGCAGTATTTT. The chain has TRBV12-3 or TRBV12-4 and TRBJ2-3; TRBD2 matches 8 bases. The CDR3 runs to 15 residues. Germline trimming cut 6 bases from V and 4 bases from J; bases unmatched to any gene: 9.

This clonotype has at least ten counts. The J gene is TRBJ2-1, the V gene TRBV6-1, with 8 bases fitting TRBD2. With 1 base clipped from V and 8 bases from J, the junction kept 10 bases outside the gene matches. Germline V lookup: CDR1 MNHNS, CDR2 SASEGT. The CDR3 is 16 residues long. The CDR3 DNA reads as TGTGCCAGCAGTGAAGGCCCAGCGGGAGTCGCGTATGAGCAGTTCTTC. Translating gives CASSEGPAGVAYEQFF.

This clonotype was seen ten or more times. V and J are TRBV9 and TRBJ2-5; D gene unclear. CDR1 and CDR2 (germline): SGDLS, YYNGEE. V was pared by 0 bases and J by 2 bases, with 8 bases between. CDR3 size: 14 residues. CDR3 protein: CASSVGDNQETQYF. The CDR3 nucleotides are TGTGCCAGCAGCGTAGGTGACAATCAAGAGACCCAGTACTTC.

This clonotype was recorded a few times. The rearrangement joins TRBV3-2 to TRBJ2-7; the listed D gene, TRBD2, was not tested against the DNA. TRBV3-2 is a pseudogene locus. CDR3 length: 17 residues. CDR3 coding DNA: TGTGCCAGCAGCCAGTGGGGATGGAGCGGGGACTGCTACGAGCAGTACTTC. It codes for CASSQWGWSGDCYEQYF.